One and the same sample provided the 28 T cell receptor beta chains below, sequenced in a study of T cells in women clearing cervical HPV infection. Some clones are missing from TCRdb's copy, which holds only in-frame ones; the method was immunoSEQ multiplex PCR. Its listing shows under 40,000 clones. The sequencing input was blood buffy coat. These receptors were obtained from a woman between 18 and 70 years old with a cervical HPV16 infection that either progressed to CIN3+ or cleared (not recorded which).

As concerns this clone: Read data end 3 residues before the CDR3 end; the end is taken from the germline J gene. The chain combines TRBV10-3 with TRBJ1-1, with D uncertain. V shed 7 bases and J shed 4 bases, with 7 bases lying between them. The CDR3 is 11 amino acids. CDR1 and CDR2 from the germline V gene are ENHRY and SYGVKD. The CDR3 bases that were read are TGTGCCATCATGCGGGGCACTGAA. This codes for CAIMRGTE. The complete CDR3 reads CAIMRGTEAFF.

Details on this clone: The read terminates 3 residues ahead of where the CDR3 ends, so the germline J gene completes it. The genes are TRBV2 and TRBJ2-3; 8 nucleotides line up with TRBD2. The CDR3 runs 15 residues. The V segment lost 6 bases and the J segment 8 bases; nucleotides outside the gene matches: 13. Germline loops: CDR1 SNHLY, CDR2 FYNNEI. The CDR3 region is CASRERESHVGTQYF. The sequenced part of the CDR3 DNA is TGTGCCAGCAGGGAGCGGGAGAGCCATGTCGGTACG.

CDR3 amino acids: CASSTVKGANQPQHF. The DNA read from the CDR3 is TGTGCCAGCAGTACCGTCAAGGGGGCGAATCAGCCC. This chain joins TRBV6-2 or TRBV6-3 and TRBJ1-5, with 7 bases identical to TRBD1. Read sequence stops 3 residues before the CDR3 end, and the germline J gene provides the missing end. The CDR3 has 15 amino acids. CDR1 is MNHEY, CDR2 SVGEGT, per germline. After removal of 5 bases from V and 4 bases from J, the junction contained 8 bases not matched to a gene.

Worth noting for this clone: At one of its ends the junction is not consistent with the germline gene, which may arise from a read error. The CDR3 end lies 3 residues beyond the end of the read and is filled in from the germline J gene. The genes are TRBV4-2 and TRBJ1-1; 10 bases line up with TRBD1. The CDR3 is made up of 17 amino acids. Germline loops: CDR1 LGHNA, CDR2 YNFKEQ. CDR3 DNA (partial): TGCGCCAGCAGCCAAGAGGGACAGGGGAGCGGGAACACTGAA. It is translated as CASSQEGQGSGNTE. The full CDR3 reads CASSQEGQGSGNTEAFF.

In the case of this clone: The junction differs from germline at one of its ends, possibly a read error. The observed sequence ends 3 residues before the CDR3 terminus, with the missing tail filled in from the germline J gene. This chain joins TRBV4-2 and TRBJ2-5; a possible D gene is TRBD2 (5 bases). The CDR3 is 12 amino acids. The germline CDR1 and CDR2 sequences are LGHNA and YNFKEQ. The sequenced part of the CDR3 DNA is TGCGCCAGCAGCCAAGCAGGAGGGACC. Its protein product is CASSQAGGT. The full-length CDR3 reads as CASSQAGGTQYF.

The sequenced part of the CDR3 DNA is TGCAGTGCTAGAGATCCCCGGCCAGGGAACACAGATACG. This codes for CSARDPRPGNTDT. The full CDR3 protein is CSARDPRPGNTDTQYF. The V gene is TRBV20-1, the J gene TRBJ2-3, with D maybe TRBD1 (5 bases). The read ends 3 residues before the CDR3 terminus; that terminus is restored from the germline J gene. Trimming pared 0 bases from V and 2 bases from J, leaving 15 bases between. CDR1 is DFQATT, CDR2 SNEGSKA, per germline (reference sequence). The CDR3 contains 16 residues.

Concerning this clone: The missing CDR3 end, 3 residues past where the read stops, is filled in from the germline J gene. The chain couples TRBV7-6 to TRBJ2-2, with D unclear. The CDR3 sequence is 16 residues long. V lost 5 bases, J lost 0 bases, and 13 bases lay in between. Germline assignment: CDR1 SGHVS and CDR2 FNYEAQ. The chain's CDR3 is CASSPNPPTNTGELFF. The part of the CDR3 DNA that was read is TGTGCCAGCAGCCCTAACCCACCTACGAACACCGGGGAG.

For this clone: The read gets to within 3 residues of the CDR3 end, and the germline J gene fills in the rest. V is TRBV11-3 and J is TRBJ2-5; D possibly corresponds to TRBD2 (7 bases). Per germline, CDR1 SGHNT and CDR2 YENEEA. V lost 5 bases and J lost 1, with 11 bases in between. The CDR3 is 14 amino acids. The CDR3 bases that were read are TGTGCCAGCAGCCAGAGGGGGGGCCAAGAGACC. This translates into CASSQRGGQET. The whole CDR3 is CASSQRGGQETQYF.

Remarks on this clone: The missing CDR3 end, 3 residues past where the read stops, is filled in from the germline J gene. V and J are TRBV7-2 and TRBJ1-2, with a weak D call TRBD1 (5 bases). Germline CDR1 and CDR2: SGHTA and FQGNSA. The CDR3 loop spans 15 amino acids. The CDR3 bases that were read are TGTGCCAGCAGCTTATCGGGACTGACAAGAGATACC. Translating it yields CASSLSGLTRDT. The full CDR3 sequence reads CASSLSGLTRDTYTF.

Points on this clone: The read stops 3 residues short of the end of the CDR3; the missing end is completed from the germline J gene. The gene calls are TRBV29-1 and TRBJ2-2, with D perhaps matching TRBD2 (5 bases). Trimming left V 4 bases short and J 1 base short, with 10 bases between. Germline V CDR1 and CDR2: SQVTM, ANQGSEA. This CDR3 has 14 residues. The CDR3 region is CSVGRSGNTGELFF. The CDR3 bases that were read are TGCAGCGTTGGGCGCAGCGGGAACACCGGGGAG.

A note on this clone: Mismatch with germline at one junction end may stem from a read error. The read gets to within 3 residues of the CDR3 end, and the germline J gene fills in the rest. Within the sample, other DNA sequences also encode this same CDR3. The V gene is TRBV20-1, the J gene TRBJ1-1; 7 bases line up with TRBD1. The germline gives CDR1 DFQATT, CDR2 SNEGSKA (reference sequence). The CDR3 is made up of 12 amino acids. The CDR3 DNA, read in part, is TGCAGTGCTACGGACAGGTCCCCTGAG. Translated, it gives CSATDRSPE. The CDR3 in its entirety is CSATDRSPEAFF.

Concerning this clone: The observed sequence ends 3 residues before the CDR3 terminus, with the missing tail filled in from the germline J gene. J is TRBJ2-3 and V is TRBV18; maybe TRBD1 (6 bases). The CDR3 totals 13 residues. The germline CDR1 and CDR2 sequences are KGHSH and LQKENI. The CDR3 sequence: CASSDRSNQPQYF. Incomplete CDR3 DNA: TGTGCCAGCTCAGACAGGAGTAATCAGCCG. Complete variable domain (other parts from reference TRBV18 and TRBJ2-3): NAGVMQNPRHLVRRRGQEARLRCSPMKGHSHVYWYRQLPEEGLKFMVYLQKENIIDESGMPKERFSAEFPKEGPSILRIQQVVRGDSAAYFCASSDRSNQPQYFGPGTRLTVL.

For this clone: The missing CDR3 end, 3 residues past where the read stops, is filled in from the germline J gene. Other DNA sequences in the sample encode the same CDR3. The chain links TRBV6-2 or TRBV6-3 to TRBJ1-3, with D perhaps TRBD1 (6 bases). The CDR3 runs to 14 residues. V lost 6 bases and J lost 0, with 9 bases in between. Germline CDR1 is MNHEY and CDR2 is SVGEGT. The CDR3 reads CASRGQFSGNTIYF. CDR3 DNA, as far as it was read: TGTGCCAGCAGGGGACAATTCTCTGGAAACACC.

Comments on this clone: The read stops 3 residues short of the end of the CDR3; the missing end is completed from the germline J gene. The chain couples TRBV20-1 to TRBJ1-1, with 7 nucleotides matching TRBD1. The length of the CDR3 is 13 residues. V lost 5 bases to trimming and J lost 4 bases; unmatched junction nucleotides: 7. Per germline, CDR1 DFQATT and CDR2 SNEGSKA (reference sequence). CDR3 DNA (partial): TGCAGTGCTGAACACAGGGGCGGCACTGAA. Its protein is CSAEHRGGTE. The full CDR3 protein reads CSAEHRGGTEAFF.

To note about this clone: Read data end 3 residues before the CDR3 end; the end is taken from the germline J gene. The gene calls are TRBV7-8 and TRBJ2-7; D perhaps matches TRBD2 (5 bases). Deletions cut 5 bases from V and 2 bases from J, with 7 bases between. Germline CDR1 reads SGHVS; CDR2 reads FQNEAQ. The CDR3 loop spans 12 amino acids. CDR3 bases read: TGTGCCAGCAGCCGGGGTCCCTACGAG. Residues: CASSRGPYE. The entire CDR3 is CASSRGPYEQYF. The variable domain in full, with the rest retrieved from reference TRBV7-8 and TRBJ2-7, is GAGVSQSPRYKVAKRGQDVALRCDPISGHVSLFWYQQALGQGPEFLTYFQNEAQLDKSGLPSDRFFAERPEGSVSTLKIQRTQQEDSAVYLCASSRGPYEQYFGPGTRLTVT.

As for this clone: The read terminates 3 residues ahead of where the CDR3 ends, so the germline J gene completes it. The chain combines TRBV18 with TRBJ1-1; 7 positions agree with TRBD1. The CDR3 consists of 13 residues. Germline V gene lookup returns CDR1 KGHSH and CDR2 LQKENI. V shed 1 base and J 6 bases; nucleotides not matched to a gene: 2. The part of the CDR3 DNA that was read is TGTGCCAGCTCACCACGGCAGGGGGCTGAA. Its translation: CASSPRQGAE. From start to end, the CDR3 is CASSPRQGAEAFF.

Turning to this clone: The read gets to within 3 residues of the CDR3 end, and the germline J gene fills in the rest. The chain has TRBV20-1 and TRBJ2-7; 10 bases line up with TRBD2. Trimming at V came to 6 bases and at J to 6 bases, leaving 5 bases not matched to a gene. This CDR3 has 12 amino acids. Germline V gene lookup returns CDR1 DFQATT and CDR2 SNEGSKA (reference sequence). The CDR3 reads CSATSGMTEQYF. CDR3 DNA (partial): TGCAGTGCCACTAGCGGGATGACCGAG.

As regards this clone: The read falls 3 residues short of the CDR3 end, and the missing part is taken from the germline J gene. This chain uses TRBV19 with TRBJ2-3, with TRBD2 matching over 7 bases. The CDR3 has 13 amino acids. In germline, CDR1 is LNHDA, CDR2 SQIVND (reference sequence). Here the CDR3 reads CASCGRAGETQYF. Partial CDR3 DNA: TGTGCCAGTTGTGGGAGGGCGGGAGAGACG.

Remarks on this clone: The read halts 3 residues ahead of the CDR3 end, with the missing end drawn from the germline J gene. The V call is TRBV10-1, the J call TRBJ2-2; D is possibly TRBD1 (6 bases). CDR3 length: 13 residues. Looked up from germline, CDR1 is WNHNN and CDR2 is SYGVQD (reference sequence). V lost 8 bases to trimming and J lost 6 bases, with 13 bases between them. The covered CDR3 bases are TGCGCCAGCCGGGACACGGGTCCCGGGGAG. Amino acid sequence: CASRDTGPGE. The CDR3 as a whole reads CASRDTGPGELFF.

Points on this clone: The read ends 3 residues early relative to the CDR3; the germline J gene fills the gap. This sequence joins TRBV2 and TRBJ2-3, with D maybe TRBD1 (7 bases). CDR1 and CDR2 (germline): SNHLY, FYNNEI. The CDR3 is 14 residues long. CDR3 DNA, as far as it was read: TGTGCCAGCAGTGAAGCGCTTGGCAGGGGGGCG. It is translated as CASSEALGRGA. The whole CDR3 protein is CASSEALGRGAQYF. Together with reference TRBV2 and TRBJ2-3, the CDR3 gives the full variable domain: EPEVTQTPSHQVTQMGQEVILRCVPISNHLYFYWYRQILGQKVEFLVSFYNNEISEKSEIFDDQFSVERPDGSNFTLKIRSTKLEDSAMYFCASSEALGRGAQYFGPGTRLTVL.

With respect to this clone: The read falls 3 residues short of the CDR3 end, and the missing part is taken from the germline J gene. V is TRBV10-3 and J is TRBJ2-7; TRBD2 aligns across 9 bases. The CDR3 covers 15 residues. V was pared by 9 bases and J by 5 bases, with 14 bases of the junction left unmatched. Germline lookup yields CDR1 ENHRY and CDR2 SYGVKD. The CDR3: CAMGGVAGVINEQYF. Partial CDR3 DNA: TGTGCCATGGGAGGGGTAGCGGGAGTAATCAACGAG.

Notes on this clone: The sequenced fragment ends 3 residues before the CDR3 boundary, so the rest is inferred from the germline J gene. V usage is TRBV10-2 and J usage is TRBJ1-2; no clear D gene. Germline CDR1 reads WSHSY; CDR2 reads SAAADI. Deletions cut 0 bases from V and 5 bases from J, with 7 bases between. The CDR3 spans 13 residues. Here the CDR3 reads CASSESADYGYTF. CDR3 DNA, as far as it was read: TGCGCCAGCAGTGAGTCGGCTGATTATGGC.

About this clone: The read terminates 3 residues before the CDR3 end, so the remaining end is supplied by the germline J gene. This rearrangement joins TRBV6-1 to TRBJ2-5; 8 bases agree with TRBD2. The germline CDR1 and CDR2 sequences are MNHNS and SASEGT. There are 15 residues in the CDR3. The V segment lost 3 bases and the J segment 4 bases; nucleotides outside the gene matches: 7. The chain's CDR3 is CASSEGIAGRETQYF. CDR3 DNA (partial): TGTGCCAGCAGTGAGGGTATAGCGGGAAGAGAGACC.

A remark on this clone: The CDR3 end lies 3 residues beyond the end of the read and is filled in from the germline J gene. This chain links TRBV11-2 with TRBJ1-6, with D unclear. Trimming stripped 0 bases from V and 8 bases from J, with 11 bases between. The CDR3 contains 15 residues. Per the germline V gene, CDR1 is SGHAT and CDR2 is FQNNGV. Incomplete CDR3 DNA: TGTGCCAGCAGCTTAGATCTAGACGATGATTCACCC. This sequence encodes CASSLDLDDDSP. Given in full, the CDR3 is CASSLDLDDDSPLHF. Using reference TRBV11-2 and TRBJ1-6 for the parts outside the CDR3, the full variable domain is EAGVAQSPRYKIIEKRQSVAFWCNPISGHATLYWYQQILGQGPKLLIQFQNNGVVDDSQLPKDRFSAERLKGVDSTLKIQPAKLEDSAVYLCASSLDLDDDSPLHFGNGTRLTVT.

On this clone: The missing CDR3 end, 3 residues past where the read stops, is filled in from the germline J gene. The J gene is TRBJ2-4, the V gene TRBV27; 8 bases align to TRBD2. From germline, CDR1 is MNHEY and CDR2 SMNVEV (reference sequence). The V gene end was trimmed by 6 bases and the J gene end by 0 bases; junction bases not matched to a gene: 4. CDR3 length: 15 residues. Incomplete CDR3 DNA: TGTGCCAGCAGGGATAGCGGGACAGCCAAAAACATT. Its protein product is CASRDSGTAKNI. In full, the CDR3 is CASRDSGTAKNIQYF.

On this clone itself: The missing CDR3 end, 3 residues past where the read stops, is filled in from the germline J gene. V and J are TRBV7-2 and TRBJ2-7; 8 nucleotides align to TRBD2. Germline assignment: CDR1 SGHTA and CDR2 FQGNSA. This CDR3 has 14 amino acids. The V segment lost 4 bases and the J segment 4 bases; nucleotides outside the gene matches: 6. CDR3: CASSSRGGRYEQYF. CDR3 DNA (partial): TGTGCCAGCAGCTCCCGCGGGGGGAGGTACGAG.

Notes on this clone: The read terminates 3 residues ahead of where the CDR3 ends, so the germline J gene completes it. The chain couples TRBV12-3 or TRBV12-4 to TRBJ1-5, with D maybe TRBD1 (5 bases). Trimming took 1 base from V and 9 from J, leaving 19 bases between them. The CDR3 contains 16 residues. The sequenced CDR3 bases are TGTGCCAGCAGTTTAGTTATTGGGGCAGCAGCGGGGCCC. Amino acid sequence: CASSLVIGAAAGP. The full CDR3 protein reads CASSLVIGAAAGPQHF.

A remark on this clone: The read terminates 3 residues ahead of where the CDR3 ends, so the germline J gene completes it. The rearrangement joins TRBV5-1 to TRBJ2-1, with 13 bases aligning to TRBD2. V lost 0 bases and J lost 7; bases outside the gene matches: 10. There are 18 residues in the CDR3. Looked up from germline, CDR1 is SGHRS and CDR2 is YFSETQ. The CDR3 spells CASSLAPSLAGGPNEQFF. The part of the CDR3 DNA that was read is TGCGCCAGCAGCTTGGCCCCCTCACTAGCGGGAGGGCCTAATGAG.